The rows below give T cell receptor beta chains drawn from one sample of a study of response to subunit inactivated influenza vaccine. One entry per CDR3 protein results from TCRdb running MiXCR on the RT-PCR reads. The table has over 750,000 distinct CDR3 sequences, about 20% seen once; the top ten hold more than 8.5%. This material consisted of PBMCs from blood, taken 4 to 6 days after vaccination. All receptors derive from a man aged 45-65 years who received an inactivated influenza vaccine. Both conserved end residues are part of each CDR3. The D gene is left open where the match is weak. Clone size is given for some rows only: seen once, a few or many times, or a class if the clone is expanded.

D gene: NA
clone size: NA
J gene: TRBJ1-2
V gene: TRBV6-2/TRBV6-3
CDR3 protein: CATDRIPGTNYGYTF
CDR3 DNA: TGTGCCACCGACAGAATCCCTGGTACTAACTATGGCTACACCTTC

D gene: TRBD1
clone size: few
J gene: TRBJ2-5
V gene: TRBV6-2/TRBV6-3
CDR3 protein: CATKSPYTDRGQETQYF
CDR3 DNA: TGTGCCACCAAGTCCCCCTATACGGACAGGGGGCAAGAGACCCAGTACTTC

D gene: TRBD1
clone size: NA
J gene: TRBJ2-1
V gene: TRBV9
CDR3 protein: CASSVRQGSFNEQFF
CDR3 DNA: TGTGCCAGCAGCGTTAGACAGGGGAGTTTCAATGAGCAGTTCTTC

D gene: NA
clone size: NA
J gene: TRBJ2-1
V gene: TRBV3-1
CDR3 protein: CASSWGNSYNEQFF
CDR3 DNA: TGTGCCAGCAGCTGGGGTAACTCCTACAATGAGCAGTTCTTC

D gene: TRBD1
clone size: once
J gene: TRBJ2-7
V gene: TRBV28
CDR3 protein: CASSLILRGHSYEQYF
CDR3 DNA: TGTGCCAGCAGTTTAATTCTCAGGGGGCACTCCTACGAGCAGTACTTC

D gene: TRBD2
clone size: NA
J gene: TRBJ2-5
V gene: TRBV7-2
CDR3 protein: CASSLAVSSGGETQYF
CDR3 DNA: TGTGCCAGCAGCTTAGCGGTGTCTAGCGGGGGGGAGACCCAGTACTTC

D gene: TRBD1
clone size: NA
J gene: TRBJ2-7
V gene: TRBV25-1
CDR3 protein: CASSGTGGVYEQYF
CDR3 DNA: TGTGCCAGCAGTGGGACAGGGGGCGTCTACGAGCAGTACTTC

D gene: NA
clone size: few
J gene: TRBJ2-3
V gene: TRBV21-1
CDR3 protein: CASSRDILSTDTQYF
CDR3 DNA: TGTGCCAGCAGCAGGGACATCCTGAGCACAGATACGCAGTATTTT

D gene: TRBD1
clone size: NA
J gene: TRBJ2-5
V gene: TRBV20-1
CDR3 protein: CSASTDRGRETQYF
CDR3 DNA: TGCAGTGCTAGTACGGACAGGGGTCGAGAGACCCAGTACTTC

D gene: TRBD2
clone size: NA
J gene: TRBJ2-5
V gene: TRBV20-1
CDR3 protein: CSARRLAEQETQYF
CDR3 DNA: TGCAGTGCACGCCGACTAGCGGAACAAGAGACCCAGTACTTC

D gene: NA
clone size: few
J gene: TRBJ2-2
V gene: TRBV28
CDR3 protein: CASSLWREGAGELFF
CDR3 DNA: TGTGCCAGCAGTTTATGGCGGGAAGGGGCCGGGGAGCTGTTTTTT

D gene: NA
clone size: many
J gene: TRBJ2-5
V gene: TRBV20-1
CDR3 protein: CSARSGETQYF
CDR3 DNA: TGCAGTGCTAGATCCGGAGAGACCCAGTACTTC

D gene: NA
clone size: NA
J gene: TRBJ1-2
V gene: TRBV18
CDR3 protein: CASSPPLQDYGYTF
CDR3 DNA: TGTGCCAGCTCACCACCGTTACAAGACTATGGCTACACCTTC

D gene: NA
clone size: few
J gene: TRBJ1-1
V gene: TRBV20-1
CDR3 protein: CSAIEWGGNTEAFF
CDR3 DNA: TGCAGTGCTATCGAGTGGGGTGGGAACACTGAAGCTTTCTTT

D gene: NA
clone size: few
J gene: TRBJ2-1
V gene: TRBV28
CDR3 protein: CASSFPGSSPKFRNEQFF
CDR3 DNA: TGTGCCAGCAGTTTTCCCGGGTCCAGCCCAAAATTCCGCAATGAGCAGTTCTTC

D gene: NA
clone size: few
J gene: TRBJ2-2
V gene: TRBV4-3
CDR3 protein: CASSQEVGQGNVPGELFF
CDR3 DNA: TGCGCCAGCAGCCAAGAGGTGGGGCAGGGGAATGTTCCCGGGGAGCTGTTTTTT

D gene: NA
clone size: NA
J gene: TRBJ1-1
V gene: TRBV4-1
CDR3 protein: CASSQEGDTEAFF
CDR3 DNA: TGCGCCAGCAGCCAAGAGGGAGATACTGAAGCTTTCTTT

D gene: TRBD2
clone size: NA
J gene: TRBJ2-1
V gene: TRBV12-3/TRBV12-4
CDR3 protein: CASSLMVGGRINEQFF
CDR3 DNA: TGTGCCAGCAGTTTAATGGTAGGCGGGAGGATAAATGAGCAGTTCTTC

D gene: NA
clone size: NA
J gene: TRBJ1-1
V gene: TRBV29-1
CDR3 protein: CSVAGHLNTEAFF
CDR3 DNA: TGCAGCGTTGCCGGACATCTGAACACTGAAGCTTTCTTT

D gene: NA
clone size: NA
J gene: TRBJ2-3
V gene: TRBV20-1
CDR3 protein: CSASGSGYRTDTQYF
CDR3 DNA: TGCAGTGCTAGCGGGAGCGGGTACCGCACAGATACGCAGTATTTT

D gene: NA
clone size: NA
J gene: TRBJ2-1
V gene: TRBV6-2/TRBV6-3
CDR3 protein: CASSYSRGVNNEQFF
CDR3 DNA: TGTGCCAGCAGTTACTCACGGGGCGTAAACAATGAGCAGTTCTTC

D gene: TRBD2
clone size: few
J gene: TRBJ2-1
V gene: TRBV7-9
CDR3 protein: CASSPSGRTYNEQFF
CDR3 DNA: TGTGCCAGCAGCCCGAGCGGGAGGACGTACAATGAGCAGTTCTTC

D gene: TRBD1
clone size: many
J gene: TRBJ1-4
V gene: TRBV9
CDR3 protein: CASSRQGSTNEKLFF
CDR3 DNA: TGTGCCAGCAGCAGACAGGGGTCAACTAATGAAAAACTGTTTTTT

D gene: TRBD2
clone size: many
J gene: TRBJ2-5
V gene: TRBV4-3
CDR3 protein: CASSPRLAGGTQETQYF
CDR3 DNA: TGCGCCAGCAGCCCCCGACTAGCGGGAGGTACACAAGAGACCCAGTACTTC

D gene: TRBD2
clone size: many
J gene: TRBJ2-3
V gene: TRBV20-1
CDR3 protein: CSAPRTSGRTDTQYF
CDR3 DNA: TGCAGTGCTCCCCGGACTAGCGGGAGAACAGATACGCAGTATTTT

D gene: TRBD1
clone size: few
J gene: TRBJ2-1
V gene: TRBV5-8
CDR3 protein: CASSSPGQARYNEQFF
CDR3 DNA: TGTGCCAGCAGCTCGCCGGGACAGGCCAGATACAATGAGCAGTTCTTC

D gene: NA
clone size: many
J gene: TRBJ1-3
V gene: TRBV5-1
CDR3 protein: CASSLWGNSGNTIYF
CDR3 DNA: TGCGCCAGCAGCCTTTGGGGTAACTCTGGAAACACCATATATTTT

D gene: NA
clone size: NA
J gene: TRBJ1-2
V gene: TRBV15
CDR3 protein: CATSGREVRNYGYTF
CDR3 DNA: TGTGCCACCTCGGGACGTGAGGTTCGAAACTATGGCTACACCTTC